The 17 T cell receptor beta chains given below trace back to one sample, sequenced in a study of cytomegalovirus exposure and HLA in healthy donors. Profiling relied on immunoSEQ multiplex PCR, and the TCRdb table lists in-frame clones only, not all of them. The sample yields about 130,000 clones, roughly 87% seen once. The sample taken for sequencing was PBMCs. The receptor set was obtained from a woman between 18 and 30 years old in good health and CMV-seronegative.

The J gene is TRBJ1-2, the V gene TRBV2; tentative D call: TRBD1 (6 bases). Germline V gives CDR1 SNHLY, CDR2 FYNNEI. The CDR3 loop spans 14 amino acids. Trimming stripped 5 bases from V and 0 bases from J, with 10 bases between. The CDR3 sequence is CASSFRGANYGYTF. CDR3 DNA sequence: TGTGCCAGCAGTTTCAGGGGAGCTAACTATGGCTACACCTTC. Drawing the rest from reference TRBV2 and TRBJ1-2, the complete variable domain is EPEVTQTPSHQVTQMGQEVILRCVPISNHLYFYWYRQILGQKVEFLVSFYNNEISEKSEIFDDQFSVERPDGSNFTLKIRSTKLEDSAMYFCASSFRGANYGYTFGSGTRLTVV.

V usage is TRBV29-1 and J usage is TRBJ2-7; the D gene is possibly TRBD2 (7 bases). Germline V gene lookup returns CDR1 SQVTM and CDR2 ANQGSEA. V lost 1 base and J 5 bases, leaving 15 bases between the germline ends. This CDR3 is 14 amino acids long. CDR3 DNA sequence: TGCAGCGTTGAAGGGGGGGGGCTCTTCCACGAGCAGTACTTC. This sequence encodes CSVEGGGLFHEQYF.

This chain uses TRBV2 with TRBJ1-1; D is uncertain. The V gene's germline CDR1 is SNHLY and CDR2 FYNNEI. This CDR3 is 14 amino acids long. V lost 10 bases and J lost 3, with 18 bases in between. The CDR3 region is CANTRGSMDTEAFF. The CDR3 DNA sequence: TGTGCCAATACCCGGGGATCTATGGACACTGAAGCTTTCTTT.

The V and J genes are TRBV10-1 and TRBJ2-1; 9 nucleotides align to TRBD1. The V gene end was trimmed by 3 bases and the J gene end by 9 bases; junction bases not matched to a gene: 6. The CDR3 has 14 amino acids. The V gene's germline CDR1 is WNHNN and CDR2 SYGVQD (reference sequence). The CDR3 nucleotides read TGCGCCAGCAGTGATTCGACAGGGGGGAGTGAGCAGTTCTTC. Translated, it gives CASSDSTGGSEQFF.

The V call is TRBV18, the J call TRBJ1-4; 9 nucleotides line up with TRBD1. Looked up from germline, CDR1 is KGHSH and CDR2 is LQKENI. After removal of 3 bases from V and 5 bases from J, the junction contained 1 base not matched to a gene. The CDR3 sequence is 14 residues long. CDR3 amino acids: CASSPGTGNEKLFF. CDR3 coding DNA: TGTGCCAGCTCACCCGGGACAGGGAATGAAAAACTGTTTTTT.

CDR3 DNA: TGTGCCAGCAGCGGAGGGCAGATTGATCAGCCCCAGCATTTT. Protein product: CASSGGQIDQPQHF. The chain is built from TRBV2 and TRBJ1-5; D is ambiguous. The CDR3 loop spans 14 amino acids. The V and J ends lost 6 bases and 5 bases respectively, with 14 bases between them. Germline assignment: CDR1 SNHLY and CDR2 FYNNEI.

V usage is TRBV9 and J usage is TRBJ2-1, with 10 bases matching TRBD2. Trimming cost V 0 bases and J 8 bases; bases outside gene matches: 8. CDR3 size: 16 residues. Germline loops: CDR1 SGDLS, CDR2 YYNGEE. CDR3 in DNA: TGTGCCAGCAGCGTAGGGGTTAGCGGGGGGTTGGATGAGCAGTTCTTC. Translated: CASSVGVSGGLDEQFF. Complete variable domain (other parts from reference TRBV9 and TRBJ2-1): DSGVTQTPKHLITATGQRVTLRCSPRSGDLSVYWYQQSLDQGLQFLIQYYNGEERAKGNILERFSAQQFPDLHSELNLSSLELGDSALYFCASSVGVSGGLDEQFFGPGTRLTVL.

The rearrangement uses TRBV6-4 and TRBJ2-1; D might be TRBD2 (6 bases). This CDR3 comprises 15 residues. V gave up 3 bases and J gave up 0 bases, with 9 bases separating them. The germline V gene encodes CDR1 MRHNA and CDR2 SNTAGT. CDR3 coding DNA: TGTGCCAGCAGTGAATACGGGGGCTCCTACAATGAGCAGTTCTTC. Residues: CASSEYGGSYNEQFF.

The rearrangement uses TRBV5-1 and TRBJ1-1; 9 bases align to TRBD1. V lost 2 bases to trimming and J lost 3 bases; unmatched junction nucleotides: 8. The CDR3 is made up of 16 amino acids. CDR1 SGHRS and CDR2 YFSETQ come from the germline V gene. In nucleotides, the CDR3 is TGCGCCAGCAGCTTACGGACAGGGGCCGGGGACACTGAAGCTTTCTTT. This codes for CASSLRTGAGDTEAFF.

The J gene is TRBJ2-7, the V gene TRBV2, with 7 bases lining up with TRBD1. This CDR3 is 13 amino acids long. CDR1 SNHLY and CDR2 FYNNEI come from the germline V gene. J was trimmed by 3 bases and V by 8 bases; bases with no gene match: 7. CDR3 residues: CASCRDRDYEQYF. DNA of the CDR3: TGTGCCAGCTGCCGGGACAGAGACTACGAGCAGTACTTC.

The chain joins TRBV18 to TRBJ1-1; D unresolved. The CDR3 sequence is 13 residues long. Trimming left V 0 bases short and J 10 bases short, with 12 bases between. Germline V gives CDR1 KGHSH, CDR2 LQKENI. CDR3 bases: TGTGCCAGCTCACCACCCTTCACCCTAGGAGCTTTCTTT. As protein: CASSPPFTLGAFF.

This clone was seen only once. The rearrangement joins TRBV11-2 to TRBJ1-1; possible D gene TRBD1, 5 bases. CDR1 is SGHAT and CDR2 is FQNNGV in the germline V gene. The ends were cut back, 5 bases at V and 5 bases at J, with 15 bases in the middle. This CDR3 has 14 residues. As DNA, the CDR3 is TGTGCCAGCAGCCGATGGCGGGGGGAGACTGAAGCTTTCTTT. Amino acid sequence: CASSRWRGETEAFF.

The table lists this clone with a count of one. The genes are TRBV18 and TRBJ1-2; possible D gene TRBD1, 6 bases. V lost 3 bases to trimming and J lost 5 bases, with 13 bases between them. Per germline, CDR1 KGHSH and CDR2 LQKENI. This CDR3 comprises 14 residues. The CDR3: CASSPGRGAYGYTF. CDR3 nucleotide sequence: TGTGCCAGCTCACCCGGGAGGGGGGCGTATGGCTACACCTTC. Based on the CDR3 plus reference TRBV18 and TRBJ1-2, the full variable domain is NAGVMQNPRHLVRRRGQEARLRCSPMKGHSHVYWYRQLPEEGLKFMVYLQKENIIDESGMPKERFSAEFPKEGPSILRIQQVVRGDSAAYFCASSPGRGAYGYTFGSGTRLTVV.

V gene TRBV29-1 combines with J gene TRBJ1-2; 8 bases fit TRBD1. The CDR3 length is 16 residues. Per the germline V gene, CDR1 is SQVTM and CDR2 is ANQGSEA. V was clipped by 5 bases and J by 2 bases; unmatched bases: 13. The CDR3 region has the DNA TGCAGCGTTTTGTCTAGGACAGGGCTGTTAAACTATGGCTACACCTTC. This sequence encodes CSVLSRTGLLNYGYTF.

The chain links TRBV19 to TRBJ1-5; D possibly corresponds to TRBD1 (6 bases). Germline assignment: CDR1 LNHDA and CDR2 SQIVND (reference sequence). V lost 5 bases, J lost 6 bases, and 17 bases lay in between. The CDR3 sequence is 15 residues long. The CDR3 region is CASSFNRDPGQPQHF. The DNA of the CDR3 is TGTGCCAGTAGTTTCAACAGGGACCCCGGTCAGCCCCAGCATTTT.

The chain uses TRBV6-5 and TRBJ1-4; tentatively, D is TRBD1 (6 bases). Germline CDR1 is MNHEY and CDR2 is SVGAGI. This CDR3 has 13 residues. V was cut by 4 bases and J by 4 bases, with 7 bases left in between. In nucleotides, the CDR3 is TGTGCCAGCAGTTTGGACAGTAATGAAAAACTGTTTTTT. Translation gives CASSLDSNEKLFF.

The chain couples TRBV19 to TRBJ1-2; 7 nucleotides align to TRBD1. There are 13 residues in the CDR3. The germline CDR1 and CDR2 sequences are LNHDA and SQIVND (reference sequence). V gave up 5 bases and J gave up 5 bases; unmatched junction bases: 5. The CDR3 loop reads CASSSRDSYGYTF. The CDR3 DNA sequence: TGTGCCAGTAGTTCCCGGGACAGTTATGGCTACACCTTC.